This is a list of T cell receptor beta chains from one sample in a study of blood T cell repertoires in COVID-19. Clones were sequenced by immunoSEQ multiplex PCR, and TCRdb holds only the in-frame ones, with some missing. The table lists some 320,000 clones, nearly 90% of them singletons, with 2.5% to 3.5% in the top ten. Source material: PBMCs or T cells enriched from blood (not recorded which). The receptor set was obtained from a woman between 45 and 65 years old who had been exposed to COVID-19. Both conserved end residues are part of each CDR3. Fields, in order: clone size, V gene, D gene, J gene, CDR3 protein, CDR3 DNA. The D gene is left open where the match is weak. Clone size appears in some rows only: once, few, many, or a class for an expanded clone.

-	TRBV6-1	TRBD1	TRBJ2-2	CASSEGSQGTGELFF	TGTGCCAGCAGTGAAGGATCACAGGGGACGGGGGAGCTGTTTTTT
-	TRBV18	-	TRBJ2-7	CASSRSGISYEQYF	TGTGCCAGCTCACGTAGCGGTATCTCCTACGAGCAGTACTTC
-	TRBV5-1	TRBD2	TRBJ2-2	CASSDRTSSLPQRVMETGELFF	TGCGCCAGCAGCGACCGGACTAGTTCGCTCCCTCAGAGGGTAATGGAGACCGGGGAGCTGTTTTTT
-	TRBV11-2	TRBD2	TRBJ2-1	CASSLGAGAGNEQFF	TGTGCCAGCAGCTTAGGAGCGGGGGCAGGCAATGAGCAGTTCTTC
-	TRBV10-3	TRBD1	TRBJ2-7	CAISESTGGTGAIYEQYF	TGTGCCATCAGTGAGTCTACGGGGGGGACAGGGGCTATATACGAGCAGTACTTC
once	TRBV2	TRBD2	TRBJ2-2	CASSPGLAGAGELFF	TGTGCCAGCAGTCCAGGACTAGCGGGGGCCGGGGAGCTGTTTTTT
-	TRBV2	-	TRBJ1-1	CASSVDRQINQGAFF	TGTGCCAGCAGTGTGGATCGACAGATCAACCAGGGAGCTTTCTTT
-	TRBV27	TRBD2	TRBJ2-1	CASSLAGRANEQFF	TGTGCCAGCAGCTTAGCGGGGAGGGCCAATGAGCAGTTCTTC
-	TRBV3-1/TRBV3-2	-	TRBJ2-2	CASSQDLRTANTGELFF	TGTGCCAGCAGCCAAGATCTTAGAACAGCGAACACCGGGGAGCTGTTTTTT
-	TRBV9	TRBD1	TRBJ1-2	CASSSTGNYGYTF	TGTGCCAGCAGCTCGACAGGGAACTATGGCTACACCTTC
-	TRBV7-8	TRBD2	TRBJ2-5	CLTGGMPETQYF	TGCCTAACGGGGGGGATGCCCGAGACCCAGTACTTC
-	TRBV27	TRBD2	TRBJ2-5	CASSTSGLAGGRAQYF	TGTGCCAGCAGTACCTCGGGACTAGCGGGGGGGCGGGCCCAGTACTTC
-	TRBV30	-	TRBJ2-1	CAWTGQLYNEQFF	TGTGCCTGGACAGGACAACTCTACAATGAGCAGTTCTTC
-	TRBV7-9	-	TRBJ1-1	CASSLGRGMNTEAFF	TGTGCCAGCAGCTTAGGGCGAGGAATGAACACTGAAGCTTTCTTT
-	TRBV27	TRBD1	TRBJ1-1	CASSLSLGQGATAFF	TGTGCCAGCAGTTTATCCCTCGGACAGGGGGCCACGGCTTTCTTT
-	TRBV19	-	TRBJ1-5	CASRPRDTTYQPQHF	TGTGCCAGTAGACCCCGGGACACAACCTATCAGCCCCAGCATTTT
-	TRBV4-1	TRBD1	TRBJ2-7	CASSQGLIGFSGTGKRGEQYF	TGCGCCAGCAGCCAAGGGCTCATAGGATTTTCCGGGACAGGTAAAAGAGGCGAGCAGTACTTC
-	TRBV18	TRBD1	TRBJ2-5	CASSPPGVDRVLETQYF	TGTGCCAGCTCACCACCTGGAGTCGACAGGGTGTTGGAGACCCAGTACTTC
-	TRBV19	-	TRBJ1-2	CASSIAGVGGGYTF	TGTGCCAGTAGTATAGCAGGGGTTGGAGGCGGCTACACCTTC
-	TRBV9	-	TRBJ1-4	CASSVEPTDWSRNEKLFF	TGTGCCAGCAGCGTAGAACCCACCGACTGGTCAAGGAATGAAAAACTGTTTTTT
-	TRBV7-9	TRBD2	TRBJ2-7	CASSLNPLGLADEQYF	TGTGCCAGCAGCCTCAACCCCCTCGGACTAGCTGACGAGCAGTACTTC
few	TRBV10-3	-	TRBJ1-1	CAISPERGGTEAFF	TGTGCCATCAGCCCCGAGAGGGGAGGCACTGAAGCTTTCTTT